This T cell receptor (beta chain) was identified in a study of patients and donors after allogeneic stem cell transplantation. Trimming took off 1 base at V and 2 bases at J, with 10 bases between the two ends. The CDR3 length is 14 residues. From germline, CDR1 is SGHNT and CDR2 YYREEE (reference sequence). TCRdb ran MiXCR on the RT-PCR reads and lists one entry per CDR3 protein. This sample yields about a million distinct CDR3 sequences, of which 18% are seen a single time; around 6% belongs to the top ten. This sequence originates from a human donor who was either an allogeneic HSCT recipient or a stem cell or donor lymphocyte infusion donor (not recorded which). It is not recorded whose cells these are; they may come from a transplant donor. Source material: blood, either unsorted or a sorted T cell fraction (not recorded which). V gene TRBV5-4 combines with J gene TRBJ2-7; weak D call: TRBD1 (6 bases). The CDR3 loop reads CASSLLQGPYEQYF. DNA of the CDR3: TGTGCCAGCAGCTTGTTACAGGGCCCCTACGAGCAGTACTTC.